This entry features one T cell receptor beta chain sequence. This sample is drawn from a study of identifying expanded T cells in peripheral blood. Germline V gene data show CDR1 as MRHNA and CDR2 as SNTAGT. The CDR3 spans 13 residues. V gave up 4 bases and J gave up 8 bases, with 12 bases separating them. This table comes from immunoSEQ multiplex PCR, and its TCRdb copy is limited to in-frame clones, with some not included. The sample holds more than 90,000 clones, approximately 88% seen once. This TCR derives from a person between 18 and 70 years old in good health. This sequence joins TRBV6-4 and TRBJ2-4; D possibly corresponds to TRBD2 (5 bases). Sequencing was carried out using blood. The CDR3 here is CASSGTAGDIQYF. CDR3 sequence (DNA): TGTGCCAGCAGTGGGACGGCCGGGGACATTCAGTACTTC.